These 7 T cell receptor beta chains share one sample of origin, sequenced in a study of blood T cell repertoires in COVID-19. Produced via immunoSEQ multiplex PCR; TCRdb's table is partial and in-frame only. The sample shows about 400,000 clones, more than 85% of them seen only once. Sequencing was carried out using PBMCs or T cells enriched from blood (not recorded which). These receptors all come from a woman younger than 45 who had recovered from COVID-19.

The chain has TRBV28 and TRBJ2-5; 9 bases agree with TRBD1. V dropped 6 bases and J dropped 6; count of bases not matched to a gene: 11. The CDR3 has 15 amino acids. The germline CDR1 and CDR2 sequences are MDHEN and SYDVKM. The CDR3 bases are TGTGCCAGCAGCCTACCAGGGGACAGGGTCAAGACCCAGTACTTC. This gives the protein CASSLPGDRVKTQYF.

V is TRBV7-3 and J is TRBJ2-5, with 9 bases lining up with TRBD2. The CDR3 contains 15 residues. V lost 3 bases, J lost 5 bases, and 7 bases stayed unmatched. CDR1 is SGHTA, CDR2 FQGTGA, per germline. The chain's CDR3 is CASSLGGGAAETQYF. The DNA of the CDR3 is TGTGCCAGCAGCTTGGGCGGGGGGGCCGCGGAGACCCAGTACTTC.

CDR3 nucleotide sequence: TGTGCCAGCACTCCCAGCGGGGCGGAAATCTATGGCTACACCTTC. Protein: CASTPSGAEIYGYTF. The chain recombines TRBV6-6 with TRBJ1-2; TRBD1 might be the D (5 bases). This CDR3 region has 15 residues. The V and J ends lost 7 bases and 4 bases respectively, with 19 bases between them. Germline assignment: CDR1 MNHNY and CDR2 SVGAGI (reference sequence).

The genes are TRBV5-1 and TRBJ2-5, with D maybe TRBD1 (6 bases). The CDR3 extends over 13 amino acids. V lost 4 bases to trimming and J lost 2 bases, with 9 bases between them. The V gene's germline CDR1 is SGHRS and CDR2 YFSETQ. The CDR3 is CASSQGQQETQYF. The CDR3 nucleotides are TGCGCCAGCAGCCAAGGACAGCAAGAGACCCAGTACTTC. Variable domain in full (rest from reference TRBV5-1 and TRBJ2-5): KAGVTQTPRYLIKTRGQQVTLSCSPISGHRSVSWYQQTPGQGLQFLFEYFSETQRNKGNFPGRFSGRQFSNSRSEMNVSTLELGDSALYLCASSQGQQETQYFGPGTRLLVL.

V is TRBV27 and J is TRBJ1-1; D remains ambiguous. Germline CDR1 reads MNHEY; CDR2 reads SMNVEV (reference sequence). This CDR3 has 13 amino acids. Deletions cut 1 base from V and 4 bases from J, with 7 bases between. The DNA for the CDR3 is TGTGCCAGCAGTTTATGGGCGGGCACTGAAGCTTTCTTT. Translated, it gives CASSLWAGTEAFF.

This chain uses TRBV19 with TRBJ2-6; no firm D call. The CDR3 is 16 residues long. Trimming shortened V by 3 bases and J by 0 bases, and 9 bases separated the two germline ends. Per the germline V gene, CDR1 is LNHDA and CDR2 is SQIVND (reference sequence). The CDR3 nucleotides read TGTGCCAGTAGTATCAATTCCAACTCTGGGGCCAACGTCCTGACTTTC. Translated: CASSINSNSGANVLTF.

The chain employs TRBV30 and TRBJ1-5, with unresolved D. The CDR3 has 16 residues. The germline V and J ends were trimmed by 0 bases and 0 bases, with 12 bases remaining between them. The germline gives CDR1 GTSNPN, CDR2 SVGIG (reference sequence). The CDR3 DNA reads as TGTGCCTGGAGTGTGGCAACGGGATCTAGCAATCAGCCCCAGCATTTT. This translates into CAWSVATGSSNQPQHF.